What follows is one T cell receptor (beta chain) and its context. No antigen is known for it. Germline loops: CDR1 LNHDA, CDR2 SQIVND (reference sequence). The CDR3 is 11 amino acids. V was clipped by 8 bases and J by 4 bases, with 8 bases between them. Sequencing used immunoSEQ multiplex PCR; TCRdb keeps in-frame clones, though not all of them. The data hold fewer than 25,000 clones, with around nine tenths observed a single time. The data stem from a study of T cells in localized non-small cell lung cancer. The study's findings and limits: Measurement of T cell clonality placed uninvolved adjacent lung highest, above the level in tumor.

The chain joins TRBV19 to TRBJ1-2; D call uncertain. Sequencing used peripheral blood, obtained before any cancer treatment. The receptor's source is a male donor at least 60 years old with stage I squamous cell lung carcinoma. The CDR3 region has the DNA TGTGCCAGTTTCCGGGGCTATGGCTACACCTTC. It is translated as CASFRGYGYTF.